These 18 T cell receptor beta chains came from one sample sequenced in a study of cytomegalovirus exposure and HLA in healthy donors. TCRdb keeps only in-frame clones here, not all; method: immunoSEQ multiplex PCR. The profile covers 170,000 or so clones, with roughly four fifths appearing a single time and 2.5% to 3% taken by the ten largest. Sequenced material: PBMCs. The origin of the receptors is a woman under 30 in good health and CMV-seropositive.

The V and J genes are TRBV28 and TRBJ1-1; D is ambiguous. The V gene lost 7 bases and the J gene lost 1 base, with 19 bases spanning the gap. Germline V lookup: CDR1 MDHEN, CDR2 SYDVKM. The length of the CDR3 is 16 residues. The CDR3 region has the DNA TGTGCCAGCATACGGGGAGGTAGCGCGCCGAACACTGAAGCTTTCTTT. It is translated as CASIRGGSAPNTEAFF.

The CDR3, as DNA: TGTGCCAGCAGCTTAACGTCCGGGGTGGGTAATTCACCCCTCCACTTT. The encoded protein is CASSLTSGVGNSPLHF. The chain uses TRBV7-3 and TRBJ1-6; unclear D gene. This CDR3 is 16 amino acids long. The V gene's germline CDR1 is SGHTA and CDR2 FQGTGA. V gave up 0 bases and J gave up 6 bases, with 12 bases separating them.

The rearrangement links TRBV6-1 to TRBJ2-7; D gene ambiguous. Trimming pared 0 bases from V and 3 bases from J, leaving 12 bases between. The germline V gene encodes CDR1 MNHNS and CDR2 SASEGT. The CDR3 sequence is 15 residues long. The CDR3 DNA follows: TGTGCCAGCAGTGAAGCAGTCTCGGGTTTCTACGAGCAGTACTTC. Translation: CASSEAVSGFYEQYF.

The chain recombines TRBV7-9 with TRBJ1-1; 9 positions agree with TRBD1. This CDR3 region has 14 residues. V lost 1 base, J lost 11 bases, and 8 bases stayed unmatched. Looked up from germline, CDR1 is SEHNR and CDR2 is FQNEAQ (reference sequence). CDR3 in DNA: TGTGCCAGCAGCTTAGACGGGACAGGGAAAGAGGCTTTCTTT. It codes for CASSLDGTGKEAFF.

This clone came up many times. The rearrangement joins TRBV13 to TRBJ2-7; 8 nucleotides line up with TRBD2. Germline-derived CDR1 and CDR2 are PRHDT and FYEKMQ (reference sequence). After removal of 4 bases from V and 4 bases from J, the junction contained 21 bases not matched to a gene. This CDR3 is built from 19 residues. DNA of the CDR3: TGTGCCAGCAGCTCCAACCACCGATTAGCGGGGAGGACCACATACGAGCAGTACTTC. Protein sequence: CASSSNHRLAGRTTYEQYF. The full variable domain, with the rest looked up from reference TRBV13 and TRBJ2-7, is AAGVIQSPRHLIKEKRETATLKCYPIPRHDTVYWYQQGPGQDPQFLISFYEKMQSDKGSIPDRFSAQQFSDYHSELNMSSLELGDSALYFCASSSNHRLAGRTTYEQYFGPGTRLTVT.

The chain joins TRBV19 to TRBJ2-4, with D possibly TRBD1 on 5 matching bases. This CDR3 comprises 17 residues. Per the germline V gene, CDR1 is LNHDA and CDR2 is SQIVND (reference sequence). V was cut by 3 bases and J by 2 bases, with 17 bases left in between. This chain's CDR3 is CASSMLLRRATKNIQYF. The CDR3 DNA sequence: TGTGCCAGTAGTATGCTCTTACGCAGGGCAACCAAAAACATTCAGTACTTC.

The chain joins TRBV5-1 to TRBJ1-1; a weak D match, TRBD1 (5 bases). Germline values: CDR1 SGHRS, CDR2 YFSETQ. This CDR3 has 15 amino acids. The V gene lost 0 bases and the J gene lost 1 base, with 10 bases spanning the gap. This CDR3 is CASSLVAGSNTEAFF. The DNA for the CDR3 is TGCGCCAGCAGCTTGGTTGCAGGGTCGAACACTGAAGCTTTCTTT.

The chain is built from TRBV5-1 and TRBJ2-7; possibly TRBD2 for D (5 bases). Germline V gene data show CDR1 as SGHRS and CDR2 as YFSETQ. This CDR3 region has 13 residues. Trimming removed 4 bases at V and 2 bases at J, with 10 bases between. The CDR3 nucleotides read TGCGCCAGCAGCGAGGGCCTGACCTACGAGCAGTACTTC. Its protein product is CASSEGLTYEQYF.

The V and J genes are TRBV18 and TRBJ2-1; a possible D gene is TRBD2 (5 bases). Trimming left V 1 base short and J 8 bases short, with 9 bases between. The CDR3 is 13 residues long. Germline V gene lookup returns CDR1 KGHSH and CDR2 LQKENI. The CDR3: CASSPLTGDEQFF. The CDR3 DNA reads TGTGCCAGCTCACCACTTACCGGGGATGAGCAGTTCTTC.

The chain has TRBV5-1 and TRBJ1-1; TRBD1 matches 12 bases. With V trimmed by 7 bases and J by 10 bases, 8 bases remained unmatched. Per germline, CDR1 SGHRS and CDR2 YFSETQ. CDR3 length equals 13 residues. CDR3 sequence (DNA): TGCGCCAGCCGGGGGACAGGGGGCGCGGGAGCTTTCTTT. This gives the protein CASRGTGGAGAFF.

The J gene is TRBJ2-3, the V gene TRBV5-3; 14 nucleotides match TRBD2. TRBV5-3 has ORF status, its function being uncertain. J was trimmed by 0 bases and V by 0 bases; bases with no gene match: 3. This CDR3 region has 18 residues. The CDR3 loop reads CARSLAGLAGVSTDTQYF. For the CDR3, the DNA is TGTGCCAGAAGCTTGGCGGGACTAGCGGGGGTCAGCACAGATACGCAGTATTTT.

The V and J genes are TRBV7-9 and TRBJ1-6; 8 nucleotides agree with TRBD1. Germline CDR1 reads SEHNR; CDR2 reads FQNEAQ (reference sequence). With 5 bases clipped from V and 10 bases from J, the junction kept 10 bases outside the gene matches. This CDR3 has 15 residues. The CDR3 region has the DNA TGTGCCAGCAGCGCCGGACAGGGTGGACGGTCACCCCTCCACTTT. Its protein is CASSAGQGGRSPLHF. Complete variable domain (other parts from reference TRBV7-9 and TRBJ1-6): DTGVSQNPRHKITKRGQNVTFRCDPISEHNRLYWYRQTLGQGPEFLTYFQNEAQLEKSRLLSDRFSAERPKGSFSTLEIQRTEQGDSAMYLCASSAGQGGRSPLHFGNGTRLTVT.

The chain employs TRBV7-8 and TRBJ2-2, with 12 nucleotides matching TRBD2. Germline V CDR1 and CDR2: SGHVS, FQNEAQ. J lost 7 bases, V lost 5 bases, and 5 bases had no gene match. The CDR3 extends over 15 amino acids. The CDR3 coding sequence is TGTGCCAGCAGCCCTGGACTAGCGGGGTACGGGGAGCTGTTTTTT. As protein: CASSPGLAGYGELFF.

The chain joins TRBV6-7 to TRBJ2-1; D uncertain. TRBV6-7 is reported as an ORF; its role is uncertain. The V gene lost 2 bases and the J gene lost 2 bases, with 10 bases spanning the gap. This CDR3 spans 15 amino acids. CDR3 sequence (DNA): TGTGCCAGCAGTTACCGTAATAGTACCTACAATGAGCAGTTCTTC. Its protein is CASSYRNSTYNEQFF.

The V gene is TRBV12-2, the J gene TRBJ2-7; TRBD1 is the table's D call, not checked against the DNA. TRBV12-2 corresponds to a pseudogene. The CDR3 has 15 amino acids. Here the CDR3 DNA reads TGTGCAAGTCGCTTAGAGTGGCAAGGGGGTTCGGGGCAGTACTTC. It yields the protein CASRLEWQGGSGQYF.

This clone was counted a few times. The V call is TRBV7-9, the J call TRBJ2-7; 7 bases fit TRBD2. CDR1 SEHNR and CDR2 FQNEAQ come from the germline V gene (reference sequence). V was clipped by 5 bases and J by 6 bases; unmatched bases: 16. The CDR3 spans 16 residues. The CDR3 reads CASSPREASGVGEQYF. Here the CDR3 DNA reads TGTGCCAGCAGCCCTAGGGAGGCCAGCGGGGTCGGCGAGCAGTACTTC.

V is TRBV6-6 and J is TRBJ1-1; tentative D call: TRBD1 (6 bases). The length of the CDR3 is 12 residues. With 5 bases removed from V and 6 bases from J, the gap between germline ends came to 10 bases. Germline V gives CDR1 MNHNY, CDR2 SVGAGI (reference sequence). The CDR3, as DNA: TGTGCCAGCAGTCCAGAGGGGGCTGAAGCTTTCTTT. Encoded protein: CASSPEGAEAFF.

V usage is TRBV18 and J usage is TRBJ1-5; 9 positions match TRBD1. The CDR3 runs 15 residues. V lost 3 bases, J lost 1 base, and 1 base stayed unmatched. The germline V gene has CDR1 KGHSH and CDR2 LQKENI. For the CDR3, the DNA is TGTGCCAGCTCACCGGGGACAGGGAGCAATCAGCCCCAGCATTTT. Protein product: CASSPGTGSNQPQHF.